Listed here are 12 T cell receptor beta chains from one sample, sequenced in a study of shared clonotypes between healthy human individuals. Repertoires were generated with immunoSEQ multiplex PCR, while TCRdb's copy carries only in-frame clones and drops some. The profile covers approximately 1.1 million clones, with approximately 80% appearing a single time and 0.5% to 0.6% taken by the ten largest. The specimen was memory CD4+ T cells from PBMCs. This sample's subset: CD45RA-negative fraction. The receptors come from a man in his late teens or twenties in good health. Some clones in this sample may be carry-over from other donors' samples.

The rearrangement links TRBV7-2 to TRBJ1-1; TRBD1 agrees at 8 bases. This CDR3 comprises 15 residues. The germline CDR1 and CDR2 sequences are SGHTA and FQGNSA. V lost 3 bases and J lost 3; bases outside the gene matches: 6. The CDR3 loop reads CASSFTGGADTEAFF. DNA of the CDR3: TGTGCCAGCAGCTTTACAGGGGGGGCGGACACTGAAGCTTTCTTT.

The rearrangement joins TRBV29-1 to TRBJ2-7; a weak D match, TRBD2 (6 bases). CDR1 and CDR2 (germline): SQVTM, ANQGSEA. The CDR3 length is 15 residues. Trimming removed 1 base from V and 3 bases from J, with 16 bases in between. The CDR3 here is CSVEARGTLNYEQYF. CDR3 nucleotide sequence: TGCAGCGTTGAAGCCCGGGGGACCTTGAACTACGAGCAGTACTTC.

The V and J genes are TRBV7-3 and TRBJ1-1; 11 bases are a match to TRBD1. Germline CDR1 is SGHTA and CDR2 is FQGTGA. V was pared by 2 bases and J by 12 bases, with 5 bases of the junction left unmatched. The CDR3 sequence is 13 residues long. The CDR3 sequence: CASSLGQGAKTFF. Written as DNA, the CDR3 is TGTGCCAGCAGCTTAGGACAGGGGGCGAAAACTTTCTTT. Using reference TRBV7-3 and TRBJ1-1 for the parts outside the CDR3, the full variable domain is GAGVSQTPSNKVTEKGKYVELRCDPISGHTALYWYRQSLGQGPEFLIYFQGTGAADDSGLPNDRFFAVRPEGSVSTLKIQRTERGDSAVYLCASSLGQGAKTFFGQGTRLTVV.

This chain uses TRBV5-1 with TRBJ2-2; TRBD2 matches at 8 bases. Germline-derived CDR1 and CDR2 are SGHRS and YFSETQ. The CDR3 loop spans 15 amino acids. V lost 5 bases and J lost 5; bases outside the gene matches: 8. This chain's CDR3 is CASRSGPGGTGELFF. As DNA, the CDR3 is TGCGCCAGCAGATCCGGACCGGGAGGGACCGGGGAGCTGTTTTTT. Supplemented by reference TRBV5-1 and TRBJ2-2, the full variable domain reads KAGVTQTPRYLIKTRGQQVTLSCSPISGHRSVSWYQQTPGQGLQFLFEYFSETQRNKGNFPGRFSGRQFSNSRSEMNVSTLELGDSALYLCASRSGPGGTGELFFGEGSRLTVL.

The chain employs TRBV7-2 and TRBJ1-3, with no clear D. Germline assignment: CDR1 SGHTA and CDR2 FQGNSA. The CDR3 has 11 residues. V dropped 3 bases and J dropped 9 bases, with 6 bases sitting between them. DNA of the CDR3: TGTGCCAGCAGCTTCAAGGGCACCATATATTTT. Residues: CASSFKGTIYF. Variable domain in full (rest from reference TRBV7-2 and TRBJ1-3): GAGVSQSPSNKVTEKGKDVELRCDPISGHTALYWYRQSLGQGLEFLIYFQGNSAPDKSGLPSDRFSAERTGGSVSTLTIQRTQQEDSAVYLCASSFKGTIYFGEGSWLTVV.

This sequence joins TRBV4-1 and TRBJ2-5; 11 nucleotides match TRBD2. The V gene's germline CDR1 is MGHRA and CDR2 YSYEKL. The V segment lost 2 bases and the J segment 3 bases; nucleotides outside the gene matches: 5. The CDR3 is 16 residues long. CDR3 loop: CASSQYSGRAEETQYF. The CDR3 DNA reads TGCGCCAGCAGCCAATATAGCGGGAGGGCCGAAGAGACCCAGTACTTC.

This clone was seen a few times. The V gene is TRBV5-6, the J gene TRBJ2-5, with no clear D. Trimming cost V 4 bases and J 7 bases, with 8 bases left between them. The CDR3 is made up of 11 amino acids. Germline CDR1 is SGHDT and CDR2 is YYEEEE. The CDR3 here is CASSGVGTQYF. The CDR3 DNA reads as TGTGCCAGCAGCGGGGTAGGGACCCAGTACTTC.

The V and J genes are TRBV19 and TRBJ1-1; perhaps TRBD1 as D (5 bases). The V gene's germline CDR1 is LNHDA and CDR2 SQIVND (reference sequence). V lost 3 bases and J 2 bases, leaving 10 bases between the germline ends. This CDR3 contains 14 residues. This CDR3 reads CASSITRGNTEAFF. The CDR3 DNA follows: TGTGCCAGTAGTATTACGAGGGGAAACACTGAAGCTTTCTTT. Full variable domain (remainder filled in from reference TRBV19 and TRBJ1-1): DGGITQSPKYLFRKEGQNVTLSCEQNLNHDAMYWYRQDPGQGLRLIYYSQIVNDFQKGDIAEGYSVSREKKESFPLTVTSAQKNPTAFYLCASSITRGNTEAFFGQGTRLTVV.

For the CDR3, the DNA is TGTGCCAGCAGCTTACGGGCGGGAGGGTCCGATGAGCAGTTCTTC. Protein: CASSLRAGGSDEQFF. The genes are TRBV7-2 and TRBJ2-1; 9 positions match TRBD2. V trimming: 2 bases; J trimming: 8 bases; junction bases outside the gene matches: 7. The CDR3 is 15 residues long. Germline V gene data show CDR1 as SGHTA and CDR2 as FQGNSA.

The gene calls are TRBV5-1 and TRBJ1-3, with D perhaps TRBD1 (5 bases). CDR1 and CDR2 from the germline V gene are SGHRS and YFSETQ. The CDR3 consists of 15 residues. V lost 3 bases and J 0 bases, leaving 10 bases between the germline ends. DNA of the CDR3: TGCGCCAGCAGCTCGGACGGACACTCTGGAAACACCATATATTTT. It translates to CASSSDGHSGNTIYF.

A single count supports this clone. The rearrangement links TRBV10-3 to TRBJ2-3, with TRBD2 identical over 7 bases. Germline CDR1 ENHRY, CDR2 SYGVKD. This CDR3 is built from 15 residues. With V trimmed by 7 bases and J by 0 bases, 7 bases remained unmatched. In nucleotides, the CDR3 is TGTGCCATCAACGCCGGACTAGTAAGCACAGATACGCAGTATTTT. Its translation is CAINAGLVSTDTQYF.

The chain employs TRBV5-1 and TRBJ2-7; the D gene is possibly TRBD2 (5 bases). This CDR3 contains 14 residues. Trimming left V 4 bases short and J 1 base short, with 12 bases between. Per the germline V gene, CDR1 is SGHRS and CDR2 is YFSETQ. The CDR3 region is CASSRGSLSYEQYF. Here the CDR3 DNA reads TGCGCCAGCAGCCGGGGATCACTTTCCTACGAGCAGTACTTC.